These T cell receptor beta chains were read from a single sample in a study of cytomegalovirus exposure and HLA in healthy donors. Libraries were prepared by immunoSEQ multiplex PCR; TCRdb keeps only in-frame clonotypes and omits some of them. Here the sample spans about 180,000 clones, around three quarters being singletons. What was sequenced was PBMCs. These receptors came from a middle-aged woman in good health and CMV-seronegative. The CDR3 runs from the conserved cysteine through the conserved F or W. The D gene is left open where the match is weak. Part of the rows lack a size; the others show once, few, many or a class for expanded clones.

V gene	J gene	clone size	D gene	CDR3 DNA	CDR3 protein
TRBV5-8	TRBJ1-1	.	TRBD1	TGTGCCAGCAGGCGTCGGGACAGGGGGGAAGCTTTCTTT	CASRRRDRGEAFF
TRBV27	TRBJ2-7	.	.	TGTGCCAGCAGTTTAGTTGACTCCTCCTACGAGCAGTACTTC	CASSLVDSSYEQYF
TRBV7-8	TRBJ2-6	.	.	TGTGCCAGCAGCTCAAGGCCTGGGGCTTCTGGGGCCAACGTCCTGACTTTC	CASSSRPGASGANVLTF
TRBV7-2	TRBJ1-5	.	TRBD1	TGTGCCAGCAGCTTAGTGGGACAGCAATTGGGCCAGCCCCAGCATTTT	CASSLVGQQLGQPQHF
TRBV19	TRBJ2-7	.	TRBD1	TGTGCCAGTGGAACAGGGGTCCCTCCCTACGAGCAGTACTTC	CASGTGVPPYEQYF
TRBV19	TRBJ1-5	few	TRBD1	TGTGCCAGTAGTATGGAAGGGGGCGAGCGCCAGCATTTT	CASSMEGGERQHF
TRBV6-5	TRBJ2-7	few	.	TGTGCCAGCAGTTACGGGCCTCTCTACGAGCAGTACTTC	CASSYGPLYEQYF
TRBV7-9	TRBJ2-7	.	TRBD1	TGTGCCAGCAGCTCGTTTGGGACAGCCTACGAGCAGTACTTC	CASSSFGTAYEQYF
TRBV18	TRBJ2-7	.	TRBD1	TGTGCCAGCTCACCGAGGGACAGAAGCTCCTACGAGCAGTACTTC	CASSPRDRSSYEQYF
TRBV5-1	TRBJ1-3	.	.	TGCGCCGGCAGCTTGCAACCCTCGGGCTCTGGAAACACCATATATTTT	CAGSLQPSGSGNTIYF
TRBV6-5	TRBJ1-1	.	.	TGTGCCAGCAGTGAGTGGTCCTTGGACACTGAAGCTTTCTTT	CASSEWSLDTEAFF
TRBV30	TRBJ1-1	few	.	TGTGCCTGGAATCACGGGAAGATCGACACTGAAGCTTTCTTT	CAWNHGKIDTEAFF
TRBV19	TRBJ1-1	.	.	TGTGCCAATAGTATAAAGCCCATCACTGAAGCTTTCTTT	CANSIKPITEAFF
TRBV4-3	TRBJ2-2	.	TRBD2	TGCGCCAGCAGCCGCCCGGGGGGTCGTGACACCGGGGAGCTGTTTTTT	CASSRPGGRDTGELFF
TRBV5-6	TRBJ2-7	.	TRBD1	TGTGCCAGCAGCTCTGCGGGACAGGGGTTCCACGAGCAGTACTTC	CASSSAGQGFHEQYF
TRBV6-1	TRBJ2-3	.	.	TGTGCCAGCCCCGAGGGTAGGGCTACAGATACGCAGTATTTT	CASPEGRATDTQYF
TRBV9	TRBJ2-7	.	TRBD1	TGTGCCAGCAGCCCCCTGACAGGGGTGTCCTACGAGCAGTACTTC	CASSPLTGVSYEQYF